The 6 T cell receptor beta chains below all came from one sample that was sequenced in a study of yellow fever vaccine responses in identical twins. TCRdb re-derived calls from the RT-PCR reads in MiXCR, one entry per CDR3 protein. Of under 3,500 distinct CDR3 sequences listed, about 85% were seen once; the top ten hold 1.9%. Sequences were derived from T cells from blood (PBMCs), unsorted or a sorted subset (not recorded which), sampled before or after yellow fever vaccination (not recorded which). Receptors were obtained from a female donor who received the yellow fever vaccine.

This chain uses TRBV5-6 with TRBJ2-1, with TRBD2 matching 10 bases. V lost 0 bases to trimming and J lost 4 bases; unmatched junction nucleotides: 4. In germline, CDR1 is SGHDT, CDR2 YYEEEE. This CDR3 is built from 16 residues. The CDR3 DNA reads TGTGCCAGCAGCTTGGGGCTGACTAGCGGGTACAATGAGCAGTTCTTC. It specifies CASSLGLTSGYNEQFF.

This clonotype was seen a handful of times. The chain uses TRBV28 and TRBJ1-1, with D unclear. From germline, CDR1 is MDHEN and CDR2 SYDVKM. This CDR3 is 15 amino acids long. V shed 2 bases and J shed 1 base, with 11 bases lying between them. The CDR3 region is CASSLPNSQNTEAFF. The CDR3 DNA is TGTGCCAGCAGTTTACCTAATTCGCAGAACACTGAAGCTTTCTTT.

Here the CDR3 DNA reads TGTGCCAGTAGTATAGCCCCGGGATACGAGCAGTACGTC. Protein product: CASSIAPGYEQYV. The rearrangement joins TRBV19 to TRBJ2-7; maybe TRBD2 (5 bases). The CDR3 has 13 amino acids. From germline, CDR1 is LNHDA and CDR2 SQIVND (reference sequence). The ends were cut back, 1 base at V and 4 bases at J, with 8 bases in the middle.

This chain uses TRBV5-1 with TRBJ2-4, with 8 bases identical to TRBD1. V shed 4 bases, J shed 5 bases, and the junction held 11 bases outside the gene matches. The CDR3 spans 16 residues. CDR1 SGHRS and CDR2 YFSETQ come from the germline V gene. The CDR3 sequence: CASSLGTGEGQNIQYF. The CDR3 DNA follows: TGCGCCAGCAGCCTAGGGACAGGCGAGGGGCAAAACATTCAGTACTTC. The full variable domain, its missing parts supplied by reference TRBV5-1 and TRBJ2-4, is KAGVTQTPRYLIKTRGQQVTLSCSPISGHRSVSWYQQTPGQGLQFLFEYFSETQRNKGNFPGRFSGRQFSNSRSEMNVSTLELGDSALYLCASSLGTGEGQNIQYFGAGTRLSVL.

Here the CDR3 reads CASSPRTPNEKLFF. CDR3 bases: TGCGCCAGCAGCCCCAGGACCCCTAATGAAAAACTGTTTTTT. This chain connects TRBV5-1 to TRBJ1-4, with D unresolved. CDR3 length equals 14 residues. Germline assignment: CDR1 SGHRS and CDR2 YFSETQ. V was trimmed by 4 bases and J by 3 bases, leaving 10 bases between them.

The V and J genes are TRBV10-3 and TRBJ1-1; D ambiguous. The V and J ends lost 6 bases and 8 bases respectively, with 10 bases between them. Germline loops: CDR1 ENHRY, CDR2 SYGVKD. This CDR3 contains 11 residues. CDR3 residues: CAISEGWEAFF. The CDR3, as DNA: TGTGCCATCAGCGAAGGATGGGAAGCTTTCTTT.